The clone carrying this T cell receptor beta chain occurred a few times. The antigen is not known. Every patient relapsed after autologous stem cell transplantation, and brentuximab vedotin exposure varied. The data derive from a study of PD-1 blockade in classical Hodgkin lymphoma. Across the study: Nivolumab was given intravenously to patients at 3 mg/kg every 2 weeks.

Whole-study results and caveats: Only CD4+ TCR diversity, not CD8+, had risen significantly by C4D1. Possible causes of repertoire differences, disease activity or prior therapy, remain undefined.

Data came from immunoSEQ multiplex PCR; TCRdb stores just in-frame clones and leaves some out. In the table there are 75,000 to 100,000 clones, about four fifths of which are singletons. CDR1 ENHRY and CDR2 SYGVKD come from the germline V gene. The CDR3 totals 14 residues. The V and J ends lost 5 bases and 4 bases respectively, with 14 bases between them. The TCR sequence derives from a human donor with classical Hodgkin lymphoma. The sample was peripheral blood mononuclear cells (PBMCs), taken before the second cycle of nivolumab. The chain recombines TRBV10-3 with TRBJ2-5; possible D gene TRBD2, 5 bases. The CDR3 coding sequence is TGTGCCATCAGTCCCACTAGGCTGTCAGAGACCCAGTACTTC. It yields the protein CAISPTRLSETQYF.